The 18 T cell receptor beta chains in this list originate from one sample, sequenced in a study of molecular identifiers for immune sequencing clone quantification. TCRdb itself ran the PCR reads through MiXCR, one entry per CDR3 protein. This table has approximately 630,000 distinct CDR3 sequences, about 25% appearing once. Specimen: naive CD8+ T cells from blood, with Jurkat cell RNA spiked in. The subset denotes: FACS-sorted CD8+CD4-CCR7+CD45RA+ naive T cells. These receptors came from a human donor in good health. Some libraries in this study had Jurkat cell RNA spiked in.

The CDR3 region has the DNA TGTGCCAGCAGATATGGACTAGCGGGAGGCGGGGAGCTGTTTTTT. Translating gives CASRYGLAGGGELFF. The chain employs TRBV27 and TRBJ2-2, with 14 bases identical to TRBD2. The V segment lost 6 bases and the J segment 7 bases; nucleotides outside the gene matches: 4. Germline-derived CDR1 and CDR2 are MNHEY and SMNVEV (reference sequence). The CDR3 loop spans 15 amino acids.

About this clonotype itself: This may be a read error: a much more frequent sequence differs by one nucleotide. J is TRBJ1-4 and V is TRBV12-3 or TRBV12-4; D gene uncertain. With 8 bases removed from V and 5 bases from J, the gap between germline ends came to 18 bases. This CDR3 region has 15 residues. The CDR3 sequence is CASASSGSANEKLFF. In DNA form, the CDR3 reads TGTGCCAGCGCATCCTCCGGGTCGGCAAATGAAAAACTGTTTTTT.

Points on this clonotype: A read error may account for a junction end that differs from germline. The CDR3 loop reads CASSQDRGVYQLQHF. The DNA of the CDR3 is TGCGCCAGCAGCCAAGATAGAGGGGTTTATCAGCTCCAGCATTTT. The gene calls are TRBV4-3 and TRBJ1-5; D perhaps matches TRBD1 (5 bases). The CDR3 has 15 amino acids. In germline, CDR1 is LGHNA, CDR2 YSLEER.

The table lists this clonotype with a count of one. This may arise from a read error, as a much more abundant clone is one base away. The CDR3 DNA is TGCGCCAGCAGCTTGCGGGACACACACGGGCAGTACTTC. Its translation: CASSLRDTHGQYF. The J gene is TRBJ2-7, the V gene TRBV5-1; TRBD1 might be the D (6 bases). The CDR3 runs 13 residues. V was pared by 1 base and J by 9 bases, with 14 bases between. Germline V lookup: CDR1 SGHRS, CDR2 YFSETQ.

CDR3 DNA: TGCGCCAGCAGCGGGGACAGGTCTGATACGCAGTATTTT. It codes for CASSGDRSDTQYF. This chain connects TRBV5-1 to TRBJ2-3, with 8 bases identical to TRBD1. Germline CDR1 reads SGHRS; CDR2 reads YFSETQ. The CDR3 consists of 13 residues. The trim removed 4 bases at V and 6 bases at J, leaving 4 bases unmatched.

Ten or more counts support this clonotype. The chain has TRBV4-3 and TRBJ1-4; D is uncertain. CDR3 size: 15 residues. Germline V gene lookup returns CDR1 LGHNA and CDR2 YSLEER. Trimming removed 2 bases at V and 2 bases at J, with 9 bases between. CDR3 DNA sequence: TGCGCCAGCAGCCAATTGTTCCCCACTAATGAAAAACTGTTTTTT. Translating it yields CASSQLFPTNEKLFF.

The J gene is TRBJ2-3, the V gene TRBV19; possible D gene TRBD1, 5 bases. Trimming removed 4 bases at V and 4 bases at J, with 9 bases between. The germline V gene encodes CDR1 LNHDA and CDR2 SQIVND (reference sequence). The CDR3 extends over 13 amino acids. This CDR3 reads CASSTGSADTQYF. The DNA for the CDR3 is TGTGCCAGTAGTACAGGGTCCGCAGATACGCAGTATTTT.

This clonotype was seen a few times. CDR3 protein: CASTQTGTPQLDTQYF. In nucleotides, the CDR3 is TGTGCCAGCACCCAAACGGGGACACCTCAACTAGATACGCAGTATTTT. The chain recombines TRBV6-5 with TRBJ2-3; a weak D match, TRBD1 (6 bases). The CDR3 contains 16 residues. Looked up from germline, CDR1 is MNHEY and CDR2 is SVGAGI. With 7 bases removed from V and 5 bases from J, the gap between germline ends came to 22 bases.

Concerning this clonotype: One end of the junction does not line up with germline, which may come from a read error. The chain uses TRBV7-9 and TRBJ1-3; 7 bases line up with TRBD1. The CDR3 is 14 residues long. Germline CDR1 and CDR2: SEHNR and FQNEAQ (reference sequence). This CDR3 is CASSPGGSGNTICF. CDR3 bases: TGTGCCAGCAGTCCAGGGGGATCTGGAAACACCATATGTTTT. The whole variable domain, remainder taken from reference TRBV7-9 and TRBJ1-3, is DTGVSQNPRHKITKRGQNVTFRCDPISEHNRLYWYRQTLGQGPEFLTYFQNEAQLEKSRLLSDRFSAERPKGSFSTLEIQRTEQGDSAMYLCASSPGGSGNTICFGEGSWLTVV.

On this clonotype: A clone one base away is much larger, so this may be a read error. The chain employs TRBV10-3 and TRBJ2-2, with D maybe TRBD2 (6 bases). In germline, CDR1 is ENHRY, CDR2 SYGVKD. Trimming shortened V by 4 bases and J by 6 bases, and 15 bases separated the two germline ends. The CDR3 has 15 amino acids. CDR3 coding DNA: TGTGCCATCAGTGGTCCTCCCTCGGGAGCCGGGGAGCTGTTTTTT. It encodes CAISGPPSGAGELFF.

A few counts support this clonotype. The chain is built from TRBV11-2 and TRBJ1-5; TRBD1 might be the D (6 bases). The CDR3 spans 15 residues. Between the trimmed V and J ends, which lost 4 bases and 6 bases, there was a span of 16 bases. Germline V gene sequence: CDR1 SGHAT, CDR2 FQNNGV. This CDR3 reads CASSSTDRKGQPQHF. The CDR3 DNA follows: TGTGCCAGCAGCTCTACAGACAGGAAGGGTCAGCCCCAGCATTTT.

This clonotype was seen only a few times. The CDR3 here is CSVGDSFYNEQFF. Written as DNA, the CDR3 is TGCAGCGTTGGGGACAGCTTCTACAATGAGCAGTTCTTC. The genes are TRBV29-1 and TRBJ2-1; 7 bases fit TRBD1. The germline gives CDR1 SQVTM, CDR2 ANQGSEA. CDR3 length equals 13 residues. V was pared by 4 bases and J by 3 bases, with 3 bases of the junction left unmatched.

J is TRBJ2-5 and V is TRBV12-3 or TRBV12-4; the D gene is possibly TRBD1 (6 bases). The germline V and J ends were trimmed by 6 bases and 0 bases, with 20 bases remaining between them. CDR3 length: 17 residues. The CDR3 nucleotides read TGTGCCAGCAGCCTCCTGGAGCGACAGGCTGACCAAGAGACCCAGTACTTC. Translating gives CASSLLERQADQETQYF.

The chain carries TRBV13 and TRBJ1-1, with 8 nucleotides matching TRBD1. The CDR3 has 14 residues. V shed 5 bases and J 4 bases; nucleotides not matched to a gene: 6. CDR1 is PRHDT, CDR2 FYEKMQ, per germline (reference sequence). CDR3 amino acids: CASSTYQGATEAFF. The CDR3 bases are TGTGCCAGCAGCACCTACCAGGGGGCCACTGAAGCTTTCTTT.

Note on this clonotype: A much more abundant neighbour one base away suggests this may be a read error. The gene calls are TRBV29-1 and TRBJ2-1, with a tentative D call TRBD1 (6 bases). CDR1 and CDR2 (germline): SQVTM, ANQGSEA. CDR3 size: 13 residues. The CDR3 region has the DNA TGCAGCGTTGGAGGGACACTGAGGAATGAGCAGTGCTTC. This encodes CSVGGTLRNEQCF.

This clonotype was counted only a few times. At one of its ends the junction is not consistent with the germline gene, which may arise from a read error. CDR3 DNA sequence: TGCGCCAGCAGCTTGGATGGCGCGACTCAGTACTTC. Translation: CASSLDGATQYF. J is TRBJ2-5 and V is TRBV5-3; no clear D gene. TRBV5-3 is flagged as an ORF with uncertain function. This CDR3 contains 12 residues.

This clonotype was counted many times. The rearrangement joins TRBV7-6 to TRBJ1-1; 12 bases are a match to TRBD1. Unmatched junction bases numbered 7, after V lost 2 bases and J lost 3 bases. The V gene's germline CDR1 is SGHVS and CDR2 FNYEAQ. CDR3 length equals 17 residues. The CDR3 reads CASSLWDRGLDDTEAFF. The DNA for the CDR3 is TGTGCCAGCAGCTTATGGGACAGGGGGCTGGATGACACTGAAGCTTTCTTT. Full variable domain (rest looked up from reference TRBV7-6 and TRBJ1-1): GAGVSQSPRYKVTKRGQDVALRCDPISGHVSLYWYRQALGQGPEFLTYFNYEAQQDKSGLPNDRFSAERPEGSISTLTIQRTEQRDSAMYRCASSLWDRGLDDTEAFFGQGTRLTVV.

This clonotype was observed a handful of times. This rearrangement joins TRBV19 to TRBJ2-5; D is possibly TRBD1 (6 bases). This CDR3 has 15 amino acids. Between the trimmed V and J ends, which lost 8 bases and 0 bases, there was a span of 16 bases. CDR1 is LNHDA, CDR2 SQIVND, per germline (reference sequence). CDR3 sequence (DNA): TGTGCCAGTGCCCCTTGGACAGCGAACCAAGAGACCCAGTACTTC. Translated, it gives CASAPWTANQETQYF.